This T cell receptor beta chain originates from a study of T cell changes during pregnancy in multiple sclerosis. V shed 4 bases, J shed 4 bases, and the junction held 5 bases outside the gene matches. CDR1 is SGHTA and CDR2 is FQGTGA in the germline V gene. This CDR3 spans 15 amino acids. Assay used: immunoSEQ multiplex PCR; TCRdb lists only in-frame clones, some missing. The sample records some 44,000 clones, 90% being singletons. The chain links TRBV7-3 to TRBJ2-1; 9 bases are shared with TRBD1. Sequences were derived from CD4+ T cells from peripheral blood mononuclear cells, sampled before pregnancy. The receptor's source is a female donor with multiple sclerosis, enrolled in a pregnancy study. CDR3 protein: CASSSGQGIYNEQFF. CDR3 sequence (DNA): TGTGCCAGCAGCTCTGGACAGGGGATATACAATGAGCAGTTCTTC.